There are a few counts of the clone carrying this TCR beta chain. Its specificity is not known. The PCR used 60 Vbeta and 13 Jbeta primers. Assay: immunoSEQ multiplex PCR; the TCRdb copy retains only in-frame clones and omits some. The repertoire holds around 130,000 clones, more than 65% seen once, with under 3% in the top ten. This entry is derived from a study of cytomegalovirus exposure and HLA in healthy donors. Study-level points and caveats: Presence/absence analyses assumed roughly uniform sequencing depth across donors, which may not hold. CMV antigen specificity of three CMV-associated chains was confirmed in vitro. For TCR beta chains, V- and J-gene trimming was later linked to a missense DCLRE1C variant.

V lost 5 bases to trimming and J lost 9 bases; unmatched junction nucleotides: 6. Germline CDR1 reads MNHNY; CDR2 reads SVGAGI (reference sequence). The CDR3 spans 14 residues. This sequence originates from a woman younger than 35 in good health and CMV-seropositive. The sample consisted of PBMCs. The chain links TRBV6-6 to TRBJ2-1, with 11 bases identical to TRBD2. The CDR3 sequence: CASSHLAGGLEQFF. The CDR3 nucleotides read TGTGCCAGCAGTCACCTAGCGGGGGGCCTTGAGCAGTTCTTC.